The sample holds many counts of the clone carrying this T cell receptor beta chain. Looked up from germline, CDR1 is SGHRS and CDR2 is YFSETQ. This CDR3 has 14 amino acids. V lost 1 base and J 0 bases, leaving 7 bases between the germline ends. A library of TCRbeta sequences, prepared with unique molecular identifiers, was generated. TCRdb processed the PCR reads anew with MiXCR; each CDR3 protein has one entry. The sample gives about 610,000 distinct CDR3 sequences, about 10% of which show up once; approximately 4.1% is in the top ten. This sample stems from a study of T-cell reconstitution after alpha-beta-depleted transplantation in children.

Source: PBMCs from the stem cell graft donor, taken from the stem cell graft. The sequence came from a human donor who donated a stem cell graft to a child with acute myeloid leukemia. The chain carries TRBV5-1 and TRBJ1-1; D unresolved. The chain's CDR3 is CASSLNIVNTEAFF. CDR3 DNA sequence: TGCGCCAGCAGCTTGAACATCGTGAACACTGAAGCTTTCTTT.